The clone carrying this T cell receptor beta chain appeared many times. Both iRepertoire HTBI primers and Arm-PCR of CDR3 regions were used to build the TCR beta libraries. MiXCR was run by TCRdb on the multiplex PCR reads, yielding one entry per CDR3 protein. The table has roughly 500,000 distinct CDR3 sequences, roughly 23% seen once; the top ten hold less than 15%. This record belongs to a study of regulatory T cells in long-lasting Graves disease. The overall study: Over 5 years on antithyroid drugs plus positive TSH receptor antibodies marked Graves' disease as persistent.

Time point in this sample: persistent/refractory GD, antithyroid drugs over 5 years with positive TRAb. The authors made the TCR library using RNA they extracted from PBMCs. An approximately 9-milliliter sample of peripheral blood was drawn into EDTA tubes. Germline V gene lookup returns CDR1 DFQATT and CDR2 SNEGSKA (reference sequence). This CDR3 is 15 amino acids long. V gave up 3 bases and J gave up 5 bases, with 19 bases separating them. The specimen comprised peripheral blood mononuclear cells (PBMCs), sampled when the disease was refractory, from a patient treated with antithyroid drugs. This TCR was recovered from a female donor with Graves disease. The rearrangement uses TRBV20-1 and TRBJ1-1; D gene ambiguous. CDR3: CSARSPYAVGTEAFF. The CDR3 DNA sequence: TGCAGTGCTAGGAGCCCGTATGCGGTTGGGACTGAAGCTTTCTTT.